This T cell receptor beta chain is drawn from a study of blood T cell repertoires in COVID-19. Study as a whole: PBMCs, B-cell-depleted T cells, or T cells were the source of the cDNA or gDNA that made up the material.

Enrolled through a virtual design, the participants were between roughly 18 and 89 years of age and came from roughly 22 US areas. Researchers sorted participants into cohorts using their self-reported clinical history. Here immunoSEQ multiplex PCR was the method, and the copy in TCRdb shows in-frame clones only, minus some. The sample contains roughly 300,000 clones, about nine tenths of which appear only once. The CDR3 length is 16 residues. V shed 5 bases and J 0 bases; nucleotides not matched to a gene: 9. CDR1 and CDR2 from the germline V gene are SGHNT and YYREEE (reference sequence). V and J are TRBV5-4 and TRBJ1-1, with 8 bases that match TRBD1. The TCR sequence derives from a woman between 40 and 55 years old with acute COVID-19. What was sequenced was PBMCs or T cells enriched from blood (not recorded which). Written as DNA, the CDR3 is TGTGCCAGCAGTTCGGCAGGGGGCTTTATGAACACTGAAGCTTTCTTT. Translation: CASSSAGGFMNTEAFF.